Listed here are 12 T cell receptor beta chains from one sample, sequenced in a study of cytomegalovirus exposure and HLA in healthy donors. The protocol was immunoSEQ multiplex PCR, while the TCRdb copy is restricted to in-frame clones and leaves out a portion. Here the sample spans 250,000 to 350,000 clones, roughly 90% being singletons. Sequencing used PBMCs. The receptors were sampled from a man aged 30-40 years in good health and CMV-seronegative.

V gene TRBV19 combines with J gene TRBJ2-3; D ambiguous. CDR3 size: 14 residues. Germline V gene data show CDR1 as LNHDA and CDR2 as SQIVND (reference sequence). V shed 2 bases and J shed 5 bases, with 11 bases lying between them. The CDR3 loop reads CASSIPRVGDTQYF. CDR3 DNA: TGTGCCAGTAGTATACCTCGGGTTGGAGATACGCAGTATTTT.

The chain has TRBV5-8 and TRBJ1-5; 9 bases map to TRBD1. The trim removed 0 bases at V and 5 bases at J, leaving 6 bases unmatched. The germline CDR1 and CDR2 sequences are SGHTS and YDEGEE. CDR3 length: 16 residues. For the CDR3, the DNA is TGTGCCAGCAGCTTGGCCAGGGGGACAGGGTATCAGCCCCAGCATTTT. It translates to CASSLARGTGYQPQHF.

In nucleotides, the CDR3 is TGTGCCTGGGAGACAGGGATGACTAACTATGGCTACACCTTC. Translated, it gives CAWETGMTNYGYTF. V is TRBV30 and J is TRBJ1-2, with 7 bases aligning to TRBD1. CDR3 length: 14 amino acids. The germline gives CDR1 GTSNPN, CDR2 SVGIG (reference sequence). J gave up 0 bases and V 5 bases, and 6 bases lay outside the gene matches.

V is TRBV5-1 and J is TRBJ2-7; D remains unclear. Germline V gene data show CDR1 as SGHRS and CDR2 as YFSETQ. The V gene lost 2 bases and the J gene lost 0 bases, with 6 bases spanning the gap. This CDR3 has 13 amino acids. In nucleotides, the CDR3 is TGCGCCAGCAGCTTTCCGAGCTCCTACGAGCAGTACTTC. It is translated as CASSFPSSYEQYF.

This clone showed up just once. This chain links TRBV6-5 with TRBJ1-6; no clear D gene. The V end was cut by 7 bases, the J end by 7 bases, with 5 bases between. Germline values: CDR1 MNHEY, CDR2 SVGAGI. CDR3 length equals 11 residues. The CDR3 bases are TGTGCCAGCATCCAGAATTCACCCCTCCACTTT. Translated: CASIQNSPLHF.

This rearrangement joins TRBV6-1 to TRBJ1-3, with D tentatively TRBD1 (5 bases). CDR1 is MNHNS, CDR2 SASEGT, per germline. The CDR3 totals 17 residues. V was trimmed by 3 bases and J by 1 base, leaving 16 bases between them. For the CDR3, the DNA is TGTGCCAGCAGTGAGGGGGGTAGACAGCGATCTGGAAACACCATATATTTT. It encodes CASSEGGRQRSGNTIYF.

This clone was picked up a small number of times. The gene calls are TRBV25-1 and TRBJ1-5; D is uncertain. Germline CDR1 is MGHDK and CDR2 is SYGVNS. The CDR3 runs 11 residues. Trimming took 5 bases from V and 3 from J, leaving 2 bases between them. CDR3 loop: CASSLNQPQHF. The CDR3 region has the DNA TGTGCCAGCAGTCTCAATCAGCCCCAGCATTTT.

This chain uses TRBV5-1 with TRBJ2-3; D is unclear. The V gene's germline CDR1 is SGHRS and CDR2 YFSETQ. V lost 0 bases to trimming and J lost 0 bases, with 8 bases between them. CDR3 length: 15 amino acids. The CDR3 nucleotides are TGCGCCAGCAGCTTGGACGCAACTAGCACAGATACGCAGTATTTT. This translates into CASSLDATSTDTQYF.

The rearrangement joins TRBV2 to TRBJ2-2, with a possible D match to TRBD1 (6 bases). Germline V gene data show CDR1 as SNHLY and CDR2 as FYNNEI. The V end was cut by 5 bases, the J end by 3 bases, with 10 bases between. The CDR3 sequence is 14 residues long. CDR3 DNA: TGTGCCAGCAGTCCAGGACAGCACACCGGGGAGCTGTTTTTT. It codes for CASSPGQHTGELFF.

V and J are TRBV5-6 and TRBJ2-6; 10 positions match TRBD2. With 4 bases clipped from V and 3 bases from J, the junction kept 10 bases outside the gene matches. Germline V gene sequence: CDR1 SGHDT, CDR2 YYEEEE. This CDR3 is built from 18 residues. CDR3 amino acids: CASSHTAGGPFGANVLTF. Written as DNA, the CDR3 is TGTGCCAGCAGCCACACAGCGGGGGGGCCTTTTGGGGCCAACGTCCTGACTTTC. Complete variable domain (other parts from reference TRBV5-6 and TRBJ2-6): DAGVTQSPTHLIKTRGQQVTLRCSPKSGHDTVSWYQQALGQGPQFIFQYYEEEERQRGNFPDRFSGHQFPNYSSELNVNALLLGDSALYLCASSHTAGGPFGANVLTFGAGSRLTVL.

The chain carries TRBV18 and TRBJ2-7; D perhaps matches TRBD1 (6 bases). From germline, CDR1 is KGHSH and CDR2 LQKENI. The CDR3 runs to 15 residues. V lost 2 bases, J lost 3 bases, and 14 bases lay in between. The CDR3, as DNA: TGTGCCAGCTCACCAGTTAACAGGGCTAGCTACGAGCAGTACTTC. It codes for CASSPVNRASYEQYF.

The chain joins TRBV9 to TRBJ1-2, with 8 bases lining up with TRBD1. Trimming at V came to 3 bases and at J to 0 bases, leaving 4 bases not matched to a gene. The germline V gene encodes CDR1 SGDLS and CDR2 YYNGEE. This CDR3 comprises 15 residues. CDR3 nucleotides: TGTGCCAGCAGCGCAGGGACAGGAGCTAACTATGGCTACACCTTC. As protein: CASSAGTGANYGYTF.